This T cell receptor (beta chain) was identified in a study of spatial heterogeneity in lung cancer. This CDR3 is built from 13 residues. In germline, CDR1 is SGHRS, CDR2 YFSETQ. Trimming took 6 bases from V and 5 from J; bases not matched to a gene: 6. As to this clonotype: Antigen unknown. One base away lies a much larger clone, so this may be a sequencing read error.

Study findings and constraints: For expanded intratumoral alpha and beta TCRs, counts tracked tumor mutation counts.

The time point: sample taken at primary tumor resection. Untreated early-stage non-small cell lung cancer patients, roughly 72 in total, were the donors. Whole RNA was taken from tumor, nontumor lung or frozen PBMC; it was then sequenced unsorted. Unique molecular identifiers tagged every individual TCR cDNA molecule. TCRdb re-analysed the 5' RACE reads in MiXCR, keeping a single row per CDR3 protein. Among more than 15,000 distinct CDR3 sequences, around 6% were seen once, and the ten largest hold about 6.8%. Sequencing used lung tumor tissue, obtained at surgery. V usage is TRBV5-1 and J usage is TRBJ2-5, with TRBD2 matching over 8 bases. The receptor comes from a male donor with early-stage non-small cell lung cancer. The CDR3 DNA reads as TGCGCCAGCATGACGCGGGGGGCCGAGACCCAGTACTTC. It translates to CASMTRGAETQYF.